The text below deals with one TCR beta chain. Antigen: not known. CD3+CD4+ and CD3+CD8+ cells were FACS-sorted from thawed unstimulated PBMCs. Germline CDR1 reads MNHEY; CDR2 reads SMNVEV (reference sequence). CDR3 size: 15 residues. Trimming removed 10 bases from V and 1 base from J, with 19 bases in between. The data derive from a study of T cell clones after liver transplantation. Sequencing was performed with immunoSEQ multiplex PCR; in TCRdb, only in-frame clones are kept and a portion is missing. Seen here are tens of thousands of clones, 86% observed once, and the top ten hold approximately 14%. Points from the study as a whole: Compared with third party-reactive sequences, donor-reactive ones declined more, independent of withdrawal success.

The chain couples TRBV27 to TRBJ1-1, with D tentatively TRBD1 (6 bases). Sequenced material: CD8+ T cells from blood, taken 12 months after liver transplant. This sequence originates from a human patient who received a liver transplant. The graft donor may account for some of the T cells. The CDR3 sequence: CATTMGGGGNTEAFF. The CDR3 DNA sequence: TGTGCCACTACCATGGGGGGAGGGGGGAACACTGAAGCTTTCTTT.